This T cell receptor (beta chain) stems from a study of blood T cell repertoires in COVID-19. Study context: From the United States, Italy and Spain came samples of acute and convalescent COVID-19. T cells, B-cell-depleted T cells, or PBMCs provided the cDNA or gDNA that served as material.

Clones were read by immunoSEQ multiplex PCR, and TCRdb kept only the in-frame ones, dropping some. This repertoire shows more than 50,000 clones, 90% found once; its top ten account for under 9%. The CDR3 spans 14 residues. CDR1 and CDR2 (germline): MNHEY, SVGAGI. The trim removed 9 bases at V and 5 bases at J, leaving 10 bases unmatched. The specimen was peripheral blood. The chain carries TRBV6-5 and TRBJ2-3; 8 bases map to TRBD2. This receptor was obtained from a woman aged 40 to 55 with active COVID-19. The CDR3 is CASGRGGLRDTQYF. The CDR3, as DNA: TGTGCCAGTGGACGGGGGGGGCTAAGAGATACGCAGTATTTT.